This record looks at one T cell receptor (beta chain) sequence and its context. Its recognized antigen is unknown. The data originate from a study of T cells expressing NK-cell markers (dated by TCRdb to 2018 to 2020). Notes on the research overall: In sorted CD3+CD56+NKG2C+, CD3+CD56+NKG2C- and CD3+CD56-NKG2C+ T-cell subsets from several donors, TCR beta-chain repertoires were profiled. Seven of the eight sequenced donors were HCMV-seropositive and one was HCMV-seronegative. The study sequenced eight donors, all healthy volunteers chosen at random: three men and five women. Libraries were sequenced as 2 x 150 bp reads on Illumina HiSeq 2000/2500, MiSeq or NextSeq. Beyond this particular receptor, the publication reports: It remained unclear whether the expanded NKG2C-expressing T cell clones were specific for HCMV antigens. Those dominant clonotypes were again the most abundant among CD3+CD56-NKG2C+ cells in several donors, at about 28.3-65%. In more than five donors, the dominant CD3+CD56+NKG2C+ clonotypes ranked among the top 10 CD8+ clonotypes, making up roughly 1.0-7.0% of CD8+ T cells.

CDR1 and CDR2 are drawn from the germline V gene: SGHRS, YFSETQ. Counted from cysteine to phenylalanine, this CDR3 has 16 amino acids. No DNA is listed. The sequencer listed for this sample is Illumina HiSeq 2000. The TCR beta cDNA libraries were made using 5'RACE template switching, a step that added both a universal primer site and unique molecular identifiers. cDNA synthesis was primed from the TCR beta constant segment, followed by two successive PCR amplification steps. In the paper's pipeline: MIGEC handled demultiplexing of the reads and grouping by UMI, while MiTCR was used to assemble and quantify clonotypes. To remove erroneous sequences, TCR cDNA sequences were retained only when supported by two or more reads. Downstream repertoire analysis used the tcR package, and clonotypes were matched across fractions by CDR3 nucleotide sequence plus V segment. Antigen specificity was annotated against VDJdb with VDJmatch, allowing one amino acid substitution in CDR3. TCRdb reanalyzed the reads, keeping one entry per CDR3 protein sequence and omitting DNA. The V and J calls and clone size come from TCRdb's table, not from the authors' own analysis. The sample's table covers 350,000 to 450,000 distinct CDR3 sequences. The top ten constitute over 4% of the sample.

HCMV serostatus was determined by detecting HCMV-specific IgG in serum with a commercial ELISA kit. Peripheral blood mononuclear cells were isolated from blood by Ficoll density gradient centrifugation. Sequenced input: blood T cells: a sorted CD56 or NKG2C T cell subset, CD4+ or CD8+ T cells, or bulk PBMC T cells (not recorded which). Here the chain combines TRBV5-1 and TRBJ2-3; TCRdb selects TRBD1, and the lack of DNA leaves this call unchecked. This receptor was identified in a man aged 18 to 69 in good health. For the CDR3, the sequence is CASSKDSNYGTDTQYF.